A single sample gave rise to the 9 T cell receptor beta chains below, sequenced in a study of blood T cell repertoires in COVID-19. Some clones are missing from TCRdb's copy, which holds only in-frame ones; the method was immunoSEQ multiplex PCR. Of around 310,000 clones listed, approximately 90% are singletons. The sequenced sample consisted of peripheral blood. These receptors all come from an older woman with acute or convalescent COVID-19.

The genes are TRBV7-9 and TRBJ2-3; the match to TRBD2 covers 8 bases. Germline V CDR1 and CDR2: SEHNR, FQNEAQ (reference sequence). This CDR3 spans 14 amino acids. J lost 3 bases, V lost 11 bases, and 10 bases had no gene match. This CDR3 is CAASGGATTDTQYF. CDR3 coding DNA: TGTGCCGCCTCCGGGGGGGCGACGACAGATACGCAGTATTTT.

The chain employs TRBV24-1 and TRBJ1-2; D gene unclear. Germline V gene lookup returns CDR1 KGHDR and CDR2 SFDVKD. V was cut by 4 bases and J by 6 bases, with 5 bases left in between. This CDR3 has 11 amino acids. DNA of the CDR3: TGTGCCACCAGTGACCTCCATGGCTACACCTTC. As protein: CATSDLHGYTF.

The chain combines TRBV9 with TRBJ2-1; 8 nucleotides match TRBD2. V dropped 3 bases and J dropped 8; count of bases not matched to a gene: 10. The CDR3 runs to 15 residues. The germline V gene has CDR1 SGDLS and CDR2 YYNGEE. CDR3 protein: CASSAASGRGDEQFF. CDR3 nucleotides: TGTGCCAGCAGCGCTGCTAGCGGGCGAGGGGATGAGCAGTTCTTC.

The chain joins TRBV28 to TRBJ2-3; 8 bases are a match to TRBD2. The length of the CDR3 is 17 residues. J gave up 1 base and V 2 bases, and 8 bases lay outside the gene matches. The germline V gene encodes CDR1 MDHEN and CDR2 SYDVKM. DNA of the CDR3: TGTGCCAGCAGTTTACCCTCTGGACTAGCCGGCACAGATACGCAGTATTTT. It translates to CASSLPSGLAGTDTQYF.

This clone was picked up one time. This sequence joins TRBV19 and TRBJ1-6; D possibly corresponds to TRBD1 (6 bases). Germline loops: CDR1 LNHDA, CDR2 SQIVND (reference sequence). Trimming left V 7 bases short and J 10 bases short, with 17 bases between. The CDR3 extends over 14 amino acids. The CDR3 sequence: CASTATGFGSPLHF. CDR3 in DNA: TGTGCCAGTACCGCTACAGGGTTCGGATCACCCCTCCACTTT. Complete variable domain (other parts from reference TRBV19 and TRBJ1-6): DGGITQSPKYLFRKEGQNVTLSCEQNLNHDAMYWYRQDPGQGLRLIYYSQIVNDFQKGDIAEGYSVSREKKESFPLTVTSAQKNPTAFYLCASTATGFGSPLHFGNGTRLTVT.

This rearrangement joins TRBV25-1 to TRBJ2-1; possible D gene TRBD1, 6 bases. The CDR3 is made up of 13 amino acids. V lost 9 bases and J lost 4, with 13 bases in between. Per germline, CDR1 MGHDK and CDR2 SYGVNS. CDR3 DNA: TGTGCCAGTTCCGGGACACCATACAATGAGCAGTTCTTC. It is translated as CASSGTPYNEQFF.

The chain links TRBV28 to TRBJ1-6; the match to TRBD1 covers 8 bases. The CDR3 has 13 residues. Per germline, CDR1 MDHEN and CDR2 SYDVKM. V was pared by 8 bases and J by 9 bases, with 6 bases of the junction left unmatched. The CDR3 nucleotides read TGTGCCAGCGGACAGGGAAATGTTTCACCCCTCCACTTT. Residues: CASGQGNVSPLHF.

This chain connects TRBV29-1 to TRBJ2-3; 14 positions match TRBD2. With V trimmed by 7 bases and J by 5 bases, 17 bases remained unmatched. CDR3 length: 18 amino acids. CDR1 and CDR2 from the germline V gene are SQVTM and ANQGSEA. The CDR3 region is CSATGLAGGGRKLDTQYF. The CDR3 bases are TGCAGCGCTACAGGACTAGCGGGAGGTGGTCGGAAATTAGATACGCAGTATTTT.

The count of this clone is one. The CDR3 loop reads CASRKLNSGANVLTF. The CDR3 DNA reads as TGTGCCAGCAGGAAGCTGAACTCTGGGGCCAACGTCCTGACTTTC. This rearrangement joins TRBV27 to TRBJ2-6; D is uncertain. From germline, CDR1 is MNHEY and CDR2 SMNVEV (reference sequence). The CDR3 contains 15 residues. Trimming shortened V by 6 bases and J by 0 bases, and 9 bases separated the two germline ends.